The source of this T cell receptor beta chain is a study of cytomegalovirus exposure and HLA in healthy donors (dated by TCRdb to the late 2010s). Broadly, across the study: In an earlier analysis of some 610 of the donors, 276 Gb of sequence data and 90 million to 130 million unique TCR beta sequences from some 170 million T cells were reported. Rather than using new phenotypic data, the later analysis identified candidate immune exposures from TCR beta sequences and from how often those sequences occurred across donors. In a later analysis, previously published TCR beta repertoires from roughly 710 donors were re-analyzed and high-resolution HLA genotyping was added so that TCR occurrence patterns could be studied. Across 300 to 400 genotyped donors of the cohort, an average of approximately 220,000 unique TCR beta nucleotide sequences per donor were sequenced, and approximately 17% of those sequences were non-productive. All discovery cohort repertoires had been generated using a single sequencing platform. Of the 398 genotyped donors, roughly 85% fell in the genetic ancestry cluster associated with self-reported Caucasian donors. Donor age, sex, ethnicity and CMV serostatus were compiled together with the repertoire data. The number of typed donors differed by locus: roughly 620-630 for A, B, C, DRB1 and DQB1; approximately 520 for DQA1; approximately 600 for DPA1; and 400 to 480 for DPB1. To predict cytomegalovirus infection status, the study brought together high-throughput TCR immunosequencing, statistical association of individual TCRs with disease status, and machine learning. In a later genetic analysis, genome-wide SNP genotypes for about three fifths of the roughly 670 donors were used, and that subset was treated as a discovery cohort. The T cell repertoires of 666 subjects were profiled by immunosequencing and related to cytomegalovirus serostatus. Several DR-DQ haplotypes were handled as single units for association and clustering, since linkage in the cohort was strong. Class I and class II HLA loci were covered by the typing at four-digit resolution. About 320 gigabases of sequencing data and 70 million to 85 million unique TCR sequences were included in an early release covering several hundred HLA-typed donors. The study aimed to test whether cataloging public T cell receptors could reveal signatures of past pathogen exposure. Along with the roughly 710-subject first cohort, a separate validation cohort of roughly 110 different subjects was used. An earlier analysis of roughly 600 of the donors used high-throughput TCR beta sequencing to judge whether each TCR beta V gene segment behaved as functional or pseudogenic.

The junction carries 26 bases between V and J, which are trimmed by 5 bases and 9 bases respectively. The CDR3 starts with the cysteine, ends with the phenylalanine, and has 16 residues. Only CDR3 DNA remains: 48 bases, in frame from the first base. The germline V gene specifies SGHVS as CDR1 and FNYEAQ as CDR2. Results the study describes overall, beyond this receptor: A later analysis associated approximately 17,000 TCR beta sequences with specific HLA alleles at a false discovery rate of 0.05. Most CMV-associated TCR beta chains appeared to be HLA-restricted in a later analysis, and the HLA associations seemed to be driven largely by CMV exposure. Compared with the roughly 710-donor mean, donors in an Asian-associated ancestry cluster had fewer N-insertions in productive TCRs, according to a later genetic analysis. The authors suggested that the approach could potentially be generalized to other disease states and immunological phenotypes. The sequencing pipeline was judged likely to have produced a cluster of highly shared sequence variants as a technical artifact. Seventeen rarely observed V segments, including chromosome 9 orphons, were excluded from the earlier analysis of 550 to 700 of the donors because counts were too low. HLA typing was unavailable for some donors at each locus, so association tests used only the typed subset. A further reported finding was that TCR beta sequences accurately predicted the HLA-A and HLA-B alleles for most subjects in the first cohort. The 87-base-pair reads could not distinguish some IMGT-functional V segments, including TRBV6-2 and TRBV6-3, so those segments were excluded. A later genetic analysis associated a missense DCLRE1C variant with V-gene and J-gene trimming of TCR beta chains, and an independent cohort replicated the association. A few of the identified cytomegalovirus-associated TCR beta chains were confirmed in vitro to be specific for cytomegalovirus antigens. A later analysis found that TCR association rates varied across HLA loci, with DRB1 alleles showing the most associated TCRs and HLA-C alleles the fewest. In this cohort, only TCR beta chains were sequenced, and detectable features were limited by the absence of alpha or paired-chain data. In a later analysis, several top co-occurrence clusters were reported to appear linked to parvovirus B19, influenza, CMV and Epstein-Barr virus. The presence/absence analyses assumed that sequencing depth was roughly uniform across donors, and that assumption may not be true. In a later analysis, HLA-associated TCR beta chains showed more clonal expansion and lower generation probabilities than non-associated chains that were equally common. Correlated functional status among segregating V segments might reflect linkage disequilibrium, but an unknown experimental factor could not be ruled out. For the cohort, immune exposure information was limited to CMV serostatus. The study gave a list of roughly 150 TCR beta chains associated with cytomegalovirus. The classifier was reported to diagnose cytomegalovirus status with high specificity and sensitivity in both the original and validation cohorts. Broadly in line with IMGT annotations, most TCR beta V segments showed up in productive rearrangements about 90% or about 30% of the time in an earlier analysis of approximately 640 of the donors. Strong co-occurrence of HLA alleles, especially DR and DQ, made assigning TCR associations to individual alleles difficult. Most TCR sequences were seen in very few donors, while some public TCRs were found in many individuals.

The cohort consisted of some 730 healthy bone marrow donors. At the time of sampling, every cohort member was nominally healthy, though immune exposures that went unrecorded were likely present. The donor was CMV seronegative and belonged to the group of 352 seronegative cohort members. A peripheral blood sample was collected from each donor, and TCR beta sequencing was performed on peripheral blood mononuclear cells. Genomic DNA extraction from the blood cell samples was performed with the Qiagen DNeasy Blood Extraction Kit. With regard to this clone: Its antigen is not yet known. No much larger clonotype is one base removed from it; base qualities were not supplied.

Library creation used the immunoSEQ multiplex PCR assay. The multiplex PCR relied on a mix of 60 forward primers for TCR Vbeta segments and 13 reverse primers for TCR Jbeta segments. The CDR3 region of rearranged TCR beta genes was amplified from genomic DNA with a multiplex PCR assay. Amplified TCR beta libraries were sequenced as 87-base-pair reads on the Illumina HiSeq System. On the study's bioinformatics: A later analysis counted around 72 million unique TCR beta chains across the 600 to 850 repertoires, and around 12 million of these chains were shared by at least two donors. To remove PCR and sequencing errors, raw reads were error-corrected and collapsed into unique sequences using a nearest-neighbor algorithm that merged closely related sequences. V, D and J gene segments were assigned by aligning CDR3 sequences to IMGT reference sequences. For a sequence to be retained, at least a six-nucleotide match to both a V gene segment and a J gene segment was required. Rearrangements were classified as productive when the CDR3 lacked stop codons and remained in frame with V and J, and all other rearrangements were classified as non-productive. CDR3 was defined according to IMGT convention as the region running from the second conserved V-encoded cysteine to the conserved J-encoded phenylalanine. Sequences without an unambiguous match to a single V gene segment were excluded from the earlier analysis of 450 to 750 of the donors. In an earlier analysis of around 600 of the donors, V segments were called functional above 56.7% productive rearrangements and were called segregating when the between-donor standard deviation exceeded 5%. To diagnose cytomegalovirus status from the catalog of TCR beta chain sequences, a statistical classification framework was built. In a later analysis, V and J genes were assigned by comparing TCR nucleotide sequences against IMGT/GENE-DB human TR gene sequences. A later analysis assigned CDR3 sequences and most-parsimonious VDJ recombination scenarios with the TCRdist pipeline. In a later analysis, each TCR beta chain was defined by its CDR3 amino acid sequence together with its V-gene family, and reads lacking a unique V-gene family were excluded. In a later analysis, around 600 highly shared, low-generation-probability nucleotide sequences were removed to address suspected cross-contamination and a sequencing artifact. In a later analysis, a clonal expansion index was calculated for each public chain from normalized within-repertoire ranks of inferred template counts. A later analysis computed generation probabilities with a VDJ recombination model fitted to out-of-frame rearrangements, and checked the results against IGoR. In a later analysis, hypergeometric tests were used to score TCR-TCR, TCR-HLA and TCR-CMV co-occurrence, with a repertoire-size bias correction applied to TCR pairs. A later analysis estimated false discovery rates by permuting HLA or CMV assignments 20 times. In a later analysis, co-occurring TCRs were grouped using DBSCAN, with TCRdist sequence similarity added in when clustering inside HLA-allele-positive subsets. For co-occurrence clustering, repertoires with fewer than 30,000 or more than 120,000 public chains were excluded, along with about five repertoires with anomalous nucleotide sharing. TCRdb retrieved this table from immuneACCESS and kept in-frame rearrangements only. Not all clones are present; in checked studies, unresolved V genes account for under half, and no reason is known for the remainder. The DNA was the basis for D and trimming; V, J and clone size are from that table. The sample data list more than 100,000 clones, and 78% of these were observed just once. The ten largest make up roughly 1.5% of the sample.

The source is a woman aged 18 to 35 in good health and CMV-seronegative. The sequencing input was PBMCs. The chain was built from TRBV7-6 and TRBJ2-7; possibly the D gene is TRBD2, per 6 matching bases. The CDR3 is CASSHEASANWAGQYF. The nucleotides are TGTGCCAGCAGCCATGAGGCTAGCGCGAATTGGGCCGGGCAGTACTTC. The full variable domain, with segments outside the CDR3 supplied by the reference TRBV7-6 and TRBJ2-7 proteins, appears as GAGVSQSPRYKVTKRGQDVALRCDPISGHVSLYWYRQALGQGPEFLTYFNYEAQQDKSGLPNDRFSAERPEGSISTLTIQRTEQRDSAMYRCASSHEASANWAGQYFGPGTRLTVT.